The rows below give T cell receptor beta chains drawn from one sample of a study of OX40 agonist ivuxolimab in advanced cancers. The method was immunoSEQ multiplex PCR; TCRdb's version includes in-frame clones alone and lacks a portion of them. The table has 100,000 or so clones, around 93% seen once. Source: CD4+ or CD8+ T cells sorted from blood, taken in a trial of the OX40 agonist ivuxolimab. These receptors all come from an adult with an advanced solid tumor such as melanoma, head and neck, liver or kidney cancer. Each CDR3 is given with its conserved first and last residue. The D gene is left open where the match is weak. Only some rows state a clone size, as once, few, many or a class for expanded clones.

d_gene	v_gene	j_gene	abundance	CDR3nt	CDR3aa
TRBD1	TRBV5-4	TRBJ2-7	-	TGTGCCAGCAGCGGGTACAGGGGGTCCGAGCAGTACTTC	CASSGYRGSEQYF
-	TRBV5-5	TRBJ2-2	-	TGTGCCAGCAGCTTGACACCCTCCGAGGGGGAGCTGTTTTTT	CASSLTPSEGELFF
-	TRBV11-2	TRBJ2-1	-	TGTGCTACGGATCAGGGTACCCTTCCTAACAATGAGCAGTTCTTC	CATDQGTLPNNEQFF
-	TRBV2	TRBJ2-5	-	TGTGCCAGCAGTGAATATAGTAGGGGTTACGAGACCCAGTACTTC	CASSEYSRGYETQYF
-	TRBV19	TRBJ2-2	-	TGTGCCATCAGGCGTAGCACCGGGGAGCTGTTTTTT	CAIRRSTGELFF
-	TRBV4-2	TRBJ1-2	-	TGTGCCAGCAGCCTGGGCCGGGAGAGTCGTGGCTACACCTTC	CASSLGRESRGYTF
-	TRBV4-2	TRBJ2-1	once	TGTGCCAGCAGCCCCCCCGGAGGGATGAATGAGCAGTTCTTC	CASSPPGGMNEQFF
TRBD2	TRBV5-1	TRBJ2-2	-	TGCGCCAGCAGCTTGGAGCCGGGACTAGCGGGAGCCCACACCGGGGAGCTGTTTTTT	CASSLEPGLAGAHTGELFF
-	TRBV4-3	TRBJ2-2	-	TGCGCCAGCAGCCAAGATGCCTTCCGCACCGGGGAGCTGTTTTTT	CASSQDAFRTGELFF
-	TRBV5-5	TRBJ1-5	-	TGTGCCAGCAGCTTGGACGCGACAGACCATCAGCCCCAGCATTTT	CASSLDATDHQPQHF
-	TRBV7-2	TRBJ2-1	-	TGTGCCAGCAGCTTGGGATATTTGAATGAGCAGTTCTTC	CASSLGYLNEQFF
TRBD2	TRBV7-3	TRBJ2-1	-	TGTGCCAGCAGCTTAATAGCGGGGATATGGGTTGAGCAGTTCTTC	CASSLIAGIWVEQFF
TRBD1	TRBV19	TRBJ1-5	-	TGTGCCAGTAGTCCACGGGGGGGAGGGGGCGTTCAGCCCCAGCATTTT	CASSPRGGGGVQPQHF
-	TRBV7-3	TRBJ2-1	-	TGTGCCAGCAGCCCTACTGGGGCAGGCTACAATGAGCAGTTCTTC	CASSPTGAGYNEQFF
TRBD1	TRBV29-1	TRBJ2-7	-	TGCAGCGTTTCCCAGGACAGGGGAAAACACTACGAGCAGTACTTC	CSVSQDRGKHYEQYF
-	TRBV11-1	TRBJ2-3	-	TGTGCCAGCAGGAAAGCCGGCTCACGGAGGGGCACAGATACGCAGTATTTT	CASRKAGSRRGTDTQYF
-	TRBV11-2	TRBJ1-2	-	TGTGCCAGCAGCTCCACAGGGTGCTATGGCTACACCTTC	CASSSTGCYGYTF